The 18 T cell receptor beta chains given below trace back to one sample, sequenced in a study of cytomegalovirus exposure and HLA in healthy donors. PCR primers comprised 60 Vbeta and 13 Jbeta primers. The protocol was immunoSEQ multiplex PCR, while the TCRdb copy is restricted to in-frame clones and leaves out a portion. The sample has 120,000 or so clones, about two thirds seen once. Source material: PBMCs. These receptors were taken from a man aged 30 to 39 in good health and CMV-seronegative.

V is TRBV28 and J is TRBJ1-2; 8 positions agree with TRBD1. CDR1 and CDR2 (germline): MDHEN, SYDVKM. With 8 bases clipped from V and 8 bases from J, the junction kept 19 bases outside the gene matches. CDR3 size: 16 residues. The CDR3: CASLDPTGALLGGYTF. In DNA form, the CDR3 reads TGTGCCAGCCTGGACCCGACAGGGGCCCTCTTAGGAGGCTACACCTTC.

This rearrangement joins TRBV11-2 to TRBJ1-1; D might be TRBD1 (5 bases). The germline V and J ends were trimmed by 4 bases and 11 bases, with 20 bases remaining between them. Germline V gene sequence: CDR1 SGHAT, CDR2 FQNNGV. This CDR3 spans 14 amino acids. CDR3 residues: CASSSPGEEVLAFF. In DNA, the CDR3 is TGTGCCAGCAGCTCCCCGGGGGAAGAGGTGTTGGCTTTCTTT.

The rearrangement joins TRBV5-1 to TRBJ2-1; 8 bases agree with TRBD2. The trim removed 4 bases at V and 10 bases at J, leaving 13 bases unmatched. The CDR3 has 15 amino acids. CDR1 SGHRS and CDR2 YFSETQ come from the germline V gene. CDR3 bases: TGCGCCAGCAGCCTGGGGAGCGGGGGACCGTTCGAGCAGTTCTTC. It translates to CASSLGSGGPFEQFF. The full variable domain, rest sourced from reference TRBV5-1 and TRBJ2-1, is KAGVTQTPRYLIKTRGQQVTLSCSPISGHRSVSWYQQTPGQGLQFLFEYFSETQRNKGNFPGRFSGRQFSNSRSEMNVSTLELGDSALYLCASSLGSGGPFEQFFGPGTRLTVL.

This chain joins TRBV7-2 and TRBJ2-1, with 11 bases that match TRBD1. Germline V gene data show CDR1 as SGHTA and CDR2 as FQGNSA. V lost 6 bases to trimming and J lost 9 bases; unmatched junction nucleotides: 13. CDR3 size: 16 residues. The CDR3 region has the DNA TGTGCCAGCAGAAGGCAGCACGGGACAGGGGGTGCTGAGCAGTTCTTC. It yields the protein CASRRQHGTGGAEQFF.

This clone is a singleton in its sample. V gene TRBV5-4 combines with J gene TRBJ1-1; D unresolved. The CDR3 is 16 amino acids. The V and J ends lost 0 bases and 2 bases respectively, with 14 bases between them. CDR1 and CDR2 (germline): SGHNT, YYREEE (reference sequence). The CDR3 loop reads CASSLGKVRENTEAFF. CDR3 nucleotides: TGTGCCAGCAGCTTGGGAAAAGTCCGGGAAAACACTGAAGCTTTCTTT.

CDR3 amino acids: CASSIGTGPNQPQHF. The CDR3 region has the DNA TGTGCCAGCAGCATAGGGACAGGGCCCAATCAGCCCCAGCATTTT. This chain uses TRBV9 with TRBJ1-5, with 9 bases lining up with TRBD1. Trimming took 4 bases from V and 3 from J; bases not matched to a gene: 5. The CDR3 length is 15 residues. The germline gives CDR1 SGDLS, CDR2 YYNGEE.

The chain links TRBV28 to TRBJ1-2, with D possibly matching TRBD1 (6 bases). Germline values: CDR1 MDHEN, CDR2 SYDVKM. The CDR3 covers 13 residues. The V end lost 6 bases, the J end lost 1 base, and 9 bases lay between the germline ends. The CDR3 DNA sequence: TGTGCCAGCAGAGGGGGGGATAACTATGGCTACACCTTC. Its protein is CASRGGDNYGYTF.

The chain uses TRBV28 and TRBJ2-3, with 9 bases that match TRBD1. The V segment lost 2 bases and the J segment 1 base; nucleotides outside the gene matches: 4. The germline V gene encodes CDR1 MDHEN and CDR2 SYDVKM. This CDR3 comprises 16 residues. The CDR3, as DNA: TGTGCCAGCAGTTTAGGGACAGGGTACGGCACAGATACGCAGTATTTT. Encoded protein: CASSLGTGYGTDTQYF.

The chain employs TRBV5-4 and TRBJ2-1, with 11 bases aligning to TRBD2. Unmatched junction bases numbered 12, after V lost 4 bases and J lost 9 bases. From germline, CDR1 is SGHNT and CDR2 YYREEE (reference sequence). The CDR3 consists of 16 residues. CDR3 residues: CASSVVAGGRGGEQFF. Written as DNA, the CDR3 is TGTGCCAGCAGCGTAGTAGCGGGGGGGCGCGGCGGTGAGCAGTTCTTC.

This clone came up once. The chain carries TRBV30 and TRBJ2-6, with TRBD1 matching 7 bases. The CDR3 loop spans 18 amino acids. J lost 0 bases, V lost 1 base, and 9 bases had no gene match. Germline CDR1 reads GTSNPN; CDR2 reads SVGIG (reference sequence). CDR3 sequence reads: CAWSGTRGRSSGANVLTF. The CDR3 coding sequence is TGTGCCTGGAGTGGAACGAGGGGGCGAAGCTCTGGGGCCAACGTCCTGACTTTC.

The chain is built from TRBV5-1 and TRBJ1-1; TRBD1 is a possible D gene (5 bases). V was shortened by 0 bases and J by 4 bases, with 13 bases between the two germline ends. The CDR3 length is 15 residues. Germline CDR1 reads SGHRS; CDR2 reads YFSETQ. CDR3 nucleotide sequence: TGCGCCAGCAGCTTGGGGGCCAGGGTGGGCACTGAAGCTTTCTTT. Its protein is CASSLGARVGTEAFF.

DNA for the CDR3: TGTGCCAGCTCACCTAGCGGAATCACAGATACGCAGTATTTT. It is translated as CASSPSGITDTQYF. This rearrangement joins TRBV18 to TRBJ2-3; D may be TRBD2 (6 bases). Germline assignment: CDR1 KGHSH and CDR2 LQKENI. The V and J ends lost 3 bases and 2 bases respectively, with 9 bases between them. This CDR3 contains 14 residues.

The CDR3 bases are TGTGCCAGCAGCTCGGGACTAGCGGGGGGGGACGCCTCCTCCTACAATGAGCAGTTCTTC. Amino acid sequence: CASSSGLAGGDASSYNEQFF. The chain employs TRBV7-8 and TRBJ2-1; 16 positions match TRBD2. The J segment lost 0 bases and the V segment lost 4 bases, leaving 9 bases of the junction unmatched. CDR1 and CDR2 from the germline V gene are SGHVS and FQNEAQ. The CDR3 has 20 residues.

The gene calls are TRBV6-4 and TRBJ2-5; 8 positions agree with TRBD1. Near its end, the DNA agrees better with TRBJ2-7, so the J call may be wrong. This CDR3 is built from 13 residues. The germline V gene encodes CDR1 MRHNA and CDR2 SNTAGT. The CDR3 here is CATPGQGHYEQYF. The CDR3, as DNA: TGTGCCACTCCCGGACAGGGTCACTACGAGCAGTACTTC.

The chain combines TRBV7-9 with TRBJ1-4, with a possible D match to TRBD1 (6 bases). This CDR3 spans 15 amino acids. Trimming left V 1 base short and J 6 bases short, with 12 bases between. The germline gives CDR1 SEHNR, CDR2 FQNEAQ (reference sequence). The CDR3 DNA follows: TGTGCCAGCAGCTTAGTAGGGGGGGACCATGAAAAACTGTTTTTT. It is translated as CASSLVGGDHEKLFF. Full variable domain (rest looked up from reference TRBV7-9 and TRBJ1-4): DTGVSQNPRHKITKRGQNVTFRCDPISEHNRLYWYRQTLGQGPEFLTYFQNEAQLEKSRLLSDRFSAERPKGSFSTLEIQRTEQGDSAMYLCASSLVGGDHEKLFFGSGTQLSVL.

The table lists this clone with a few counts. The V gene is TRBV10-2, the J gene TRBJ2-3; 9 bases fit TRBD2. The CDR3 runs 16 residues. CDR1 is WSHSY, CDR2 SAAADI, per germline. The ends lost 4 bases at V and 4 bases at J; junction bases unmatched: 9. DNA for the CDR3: TGCGCCAGCAGTGGAGGTGCGGGGGGGCTCGCAGATACGCAGTATTTT. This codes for CASSGGAGGLADTQYF.

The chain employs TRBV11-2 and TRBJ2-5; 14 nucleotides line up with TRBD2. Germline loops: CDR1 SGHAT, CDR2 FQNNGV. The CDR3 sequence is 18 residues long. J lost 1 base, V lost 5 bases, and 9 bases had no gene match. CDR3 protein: CASSPGLAGDPGQETQYF. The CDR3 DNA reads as TGTGCCAGCAGCCCGGGACTAGCGGGGGATCCTGGCCAAGAGACCCAGTACTTC.

CDR3: CASSLSLTGRSYEQYF. The CDR3, as DNA: TGCGCCAGCAGCTTGAGTTTAACAGGGCGCTCCTACGAGCAGTACTTC. The chain combines TRBV5-1 with TRBJ2-7; TRBD1 is a possible D gene (6 bases). There are 16 residues in the CDR3. The germline V and J ends were trimmed by 1 base and 0 bases, with 14 bases remaining between them. Germline assignment: CDR1 SGHRS and CDR2 YFSETQ.